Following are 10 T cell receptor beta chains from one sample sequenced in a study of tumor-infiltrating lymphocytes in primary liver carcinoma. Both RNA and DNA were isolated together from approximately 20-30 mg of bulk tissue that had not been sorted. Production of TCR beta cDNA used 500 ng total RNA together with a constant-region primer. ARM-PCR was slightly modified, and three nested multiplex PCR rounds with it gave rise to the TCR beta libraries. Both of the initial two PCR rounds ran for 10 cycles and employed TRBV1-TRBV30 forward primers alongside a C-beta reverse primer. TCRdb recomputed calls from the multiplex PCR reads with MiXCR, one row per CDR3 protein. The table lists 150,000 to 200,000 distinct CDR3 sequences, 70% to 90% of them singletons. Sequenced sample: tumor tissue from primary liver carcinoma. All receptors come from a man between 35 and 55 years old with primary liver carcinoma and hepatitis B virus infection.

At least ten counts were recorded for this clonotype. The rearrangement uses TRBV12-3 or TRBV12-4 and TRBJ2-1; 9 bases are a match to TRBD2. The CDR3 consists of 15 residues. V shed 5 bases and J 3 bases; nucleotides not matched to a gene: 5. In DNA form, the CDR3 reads TGTGCCAGCAGTCATAGCGGGAGATACTACAATGAGCAGTTCTTC. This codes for CASSHSGRYYNEQFF.

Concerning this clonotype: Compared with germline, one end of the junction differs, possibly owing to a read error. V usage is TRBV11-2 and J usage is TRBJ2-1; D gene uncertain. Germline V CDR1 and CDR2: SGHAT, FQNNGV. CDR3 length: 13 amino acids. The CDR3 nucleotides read TGTGCCCGCAGCTCGGAATTATACGATGAGCAGTTCTTC. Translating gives CARSSELYDEQFF.

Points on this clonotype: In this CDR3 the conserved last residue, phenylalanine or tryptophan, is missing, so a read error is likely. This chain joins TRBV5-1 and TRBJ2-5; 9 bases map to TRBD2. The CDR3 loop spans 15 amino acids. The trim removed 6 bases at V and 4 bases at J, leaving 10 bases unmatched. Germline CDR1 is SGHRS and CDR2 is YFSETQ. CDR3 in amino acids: CASNYIAGAGETQYL. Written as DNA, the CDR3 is TGCGCCAGCAACTATATAGCGGGAGCCGGAGAGACCCAGTACTTG.

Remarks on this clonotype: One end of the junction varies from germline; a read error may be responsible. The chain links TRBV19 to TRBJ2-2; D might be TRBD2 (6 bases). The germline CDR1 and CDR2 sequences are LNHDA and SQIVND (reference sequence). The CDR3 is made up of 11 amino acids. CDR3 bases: TGTGCCACCCTGTACACCGGGGGGCTGTTTTTT. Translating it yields CATLYTGGLFF.

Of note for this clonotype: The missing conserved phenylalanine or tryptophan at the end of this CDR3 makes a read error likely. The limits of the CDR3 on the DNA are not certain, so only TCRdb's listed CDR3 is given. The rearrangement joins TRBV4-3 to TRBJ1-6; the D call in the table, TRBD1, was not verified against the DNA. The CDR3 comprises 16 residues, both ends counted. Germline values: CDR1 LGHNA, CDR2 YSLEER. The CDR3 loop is CASSHLTGQGGSPLDL.

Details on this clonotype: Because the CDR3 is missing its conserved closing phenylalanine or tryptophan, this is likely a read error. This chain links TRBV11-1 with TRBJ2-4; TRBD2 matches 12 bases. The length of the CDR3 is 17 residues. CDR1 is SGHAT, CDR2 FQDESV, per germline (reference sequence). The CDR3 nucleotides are TGCGCCAGCAACTTTCCCAGGACTAGCGGGACCAAAAACTTTCAGTACTAC. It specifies CASNFPRTSGTKNFQYY.

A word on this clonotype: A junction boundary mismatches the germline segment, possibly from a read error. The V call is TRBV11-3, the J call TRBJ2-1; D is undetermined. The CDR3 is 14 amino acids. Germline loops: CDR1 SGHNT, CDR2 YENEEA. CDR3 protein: CDSSLGVWNNEQFF. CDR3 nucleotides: TGTGACAGCAGCTTAGGTGTCTGGAACAATGAGCAGTTCTTC.

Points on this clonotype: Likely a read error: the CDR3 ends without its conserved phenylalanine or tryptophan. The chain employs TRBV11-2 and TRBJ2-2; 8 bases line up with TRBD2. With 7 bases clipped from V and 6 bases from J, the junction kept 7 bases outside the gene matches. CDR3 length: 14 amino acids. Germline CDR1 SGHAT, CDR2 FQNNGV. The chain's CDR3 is CASTKSGSPGELFL. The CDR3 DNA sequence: TGTGCCAGCACCAAGAGCGGGAGCCCCGGGGAGCTGTTTCTC.

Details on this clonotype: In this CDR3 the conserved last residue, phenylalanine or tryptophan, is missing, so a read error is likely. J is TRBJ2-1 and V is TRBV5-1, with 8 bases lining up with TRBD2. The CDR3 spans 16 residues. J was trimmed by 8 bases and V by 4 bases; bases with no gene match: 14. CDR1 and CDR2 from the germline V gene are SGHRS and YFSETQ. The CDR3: CASSHLAGPDGDEQFL. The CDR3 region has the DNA TGCGCCAGCAGCCACTTAGCGGGACCCGATGGGGATGAGCAGTTCTTA.

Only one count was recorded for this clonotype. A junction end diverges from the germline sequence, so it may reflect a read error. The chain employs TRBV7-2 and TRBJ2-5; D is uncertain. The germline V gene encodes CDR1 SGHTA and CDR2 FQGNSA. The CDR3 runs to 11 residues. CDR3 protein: CACSLLETQYF. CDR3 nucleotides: TGTGCCTGCAGCCTCTTGGAGACCCAGTACTTC.